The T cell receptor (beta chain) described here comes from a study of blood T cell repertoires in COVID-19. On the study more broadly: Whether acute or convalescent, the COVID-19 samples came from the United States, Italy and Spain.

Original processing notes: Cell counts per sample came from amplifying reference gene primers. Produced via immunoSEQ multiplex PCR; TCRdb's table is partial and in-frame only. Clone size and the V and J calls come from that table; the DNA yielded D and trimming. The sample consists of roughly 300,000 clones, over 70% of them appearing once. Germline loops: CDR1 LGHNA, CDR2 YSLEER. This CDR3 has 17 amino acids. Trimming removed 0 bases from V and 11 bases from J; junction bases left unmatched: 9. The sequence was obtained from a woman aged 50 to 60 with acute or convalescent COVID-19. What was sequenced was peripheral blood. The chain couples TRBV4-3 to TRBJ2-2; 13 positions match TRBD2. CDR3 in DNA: TGCGCCAGCAGCCAAGAACTAGCGGGAGGGCAACGATTTGAGCTGTTTTTT. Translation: CASSQELAGGQRFELFF.